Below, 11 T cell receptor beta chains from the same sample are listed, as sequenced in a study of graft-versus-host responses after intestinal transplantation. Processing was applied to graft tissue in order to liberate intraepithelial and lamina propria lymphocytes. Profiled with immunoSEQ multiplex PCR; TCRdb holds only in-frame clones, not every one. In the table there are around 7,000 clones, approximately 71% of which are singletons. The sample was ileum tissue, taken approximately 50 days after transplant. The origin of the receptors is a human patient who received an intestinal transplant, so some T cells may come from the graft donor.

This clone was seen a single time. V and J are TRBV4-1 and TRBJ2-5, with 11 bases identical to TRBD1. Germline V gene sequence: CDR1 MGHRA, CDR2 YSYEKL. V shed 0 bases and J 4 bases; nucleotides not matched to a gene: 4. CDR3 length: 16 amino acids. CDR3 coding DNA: TGCGCCAGCAGCCAAGAACCCGGGACAGGGGGAGAGACCCAGTACTTC. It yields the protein CASSQEPGTGGETQYF.

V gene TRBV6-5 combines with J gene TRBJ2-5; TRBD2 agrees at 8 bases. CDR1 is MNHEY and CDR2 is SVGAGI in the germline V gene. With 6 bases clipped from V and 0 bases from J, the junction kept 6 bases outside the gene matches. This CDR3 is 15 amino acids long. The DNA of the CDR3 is TGTGCCAGCAGACTCGGGGGGGGGTACCAAGAGACCCAGTACTTC. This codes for CASRLGGGYQETQYF.

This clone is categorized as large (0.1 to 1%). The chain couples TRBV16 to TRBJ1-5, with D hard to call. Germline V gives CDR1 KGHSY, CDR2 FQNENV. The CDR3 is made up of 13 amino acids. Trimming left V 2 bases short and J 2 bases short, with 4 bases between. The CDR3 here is CASSQRGNQPQHF. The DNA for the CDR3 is TGTGCCAGCAGCCAACGTGGCAATCAGCCCCAGCATTTT.

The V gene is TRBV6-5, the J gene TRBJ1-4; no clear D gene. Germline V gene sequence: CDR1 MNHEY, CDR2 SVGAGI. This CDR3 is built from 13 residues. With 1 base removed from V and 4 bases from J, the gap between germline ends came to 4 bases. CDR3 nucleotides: TGTGCCAGCAGTTACTGGCTTAATGAAAAACTGTTTTTT. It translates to CASSYWLNEKLFF.

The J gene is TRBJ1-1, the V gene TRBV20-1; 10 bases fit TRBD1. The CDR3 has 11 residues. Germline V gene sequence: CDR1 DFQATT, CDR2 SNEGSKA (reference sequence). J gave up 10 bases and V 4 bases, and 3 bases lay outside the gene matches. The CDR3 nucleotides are TGCAGTGCTAAATGGGACAGGGGAGCTTTCTTT. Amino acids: CSAKWDRGAFF.

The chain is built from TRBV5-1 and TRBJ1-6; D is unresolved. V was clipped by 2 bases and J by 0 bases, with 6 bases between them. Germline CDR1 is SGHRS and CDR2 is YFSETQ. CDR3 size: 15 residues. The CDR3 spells CASSFLSSYNSPLHF. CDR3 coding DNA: TGCGCCAGCAGCTTTTTGAGCTCCTATAATTCACCCCTCCACTTT.

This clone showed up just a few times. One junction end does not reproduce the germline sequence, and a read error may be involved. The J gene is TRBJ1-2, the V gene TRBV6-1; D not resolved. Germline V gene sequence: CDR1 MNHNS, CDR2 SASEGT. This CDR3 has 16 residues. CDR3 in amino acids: CASSEERRSWPYGYTF. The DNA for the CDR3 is TGTGCCAGCAGCGAAGAAAGGAGGAGTTGGCCTTATGGCTACACCTTC.

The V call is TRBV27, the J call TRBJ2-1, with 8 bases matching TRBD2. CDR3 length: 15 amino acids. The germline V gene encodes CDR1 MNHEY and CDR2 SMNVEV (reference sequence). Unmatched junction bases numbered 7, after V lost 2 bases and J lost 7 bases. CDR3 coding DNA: TGTGCCAGCAGTTTAGGCGGGGGGTTGGGGAATGAGCAGTTCTTC. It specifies CASSLGGGLGNEQFF.

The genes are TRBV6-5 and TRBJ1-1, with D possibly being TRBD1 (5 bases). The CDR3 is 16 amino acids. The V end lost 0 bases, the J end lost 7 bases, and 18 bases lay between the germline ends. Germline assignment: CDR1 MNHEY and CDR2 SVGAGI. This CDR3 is CASSYSSTLSGREAFF. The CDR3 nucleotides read TGTGCCAGCAGTTACTCGTCTACTCTTTCAGGGCGTGAAGCTTTCTTT.

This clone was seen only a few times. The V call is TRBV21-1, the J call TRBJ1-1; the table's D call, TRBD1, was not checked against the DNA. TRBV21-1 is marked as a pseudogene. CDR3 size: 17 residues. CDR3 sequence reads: CASSKAGSPRGRTEAFF. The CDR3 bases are TGTGCCAGCAGCAAAGCAGGTAGCCCCAGGGGGCGGACTGAAGCTTTCTTT.

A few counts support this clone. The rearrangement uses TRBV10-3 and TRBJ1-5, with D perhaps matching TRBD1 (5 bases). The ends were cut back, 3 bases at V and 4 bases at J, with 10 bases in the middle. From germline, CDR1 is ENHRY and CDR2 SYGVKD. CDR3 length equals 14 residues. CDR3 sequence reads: CAISERGRNQPQHF. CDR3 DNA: TGTGCCATCAGTGAAAGGGGCCGGAATCAGCCCCAGCATTTT.